The 29 T cell receptor beta chains below were found in one sample sequenced in a study of regulatory T cells in long-lasting Graves disease. The time point here: newly diagnosed GD, antithyroid drugs for less than 3 months. PBMC-derived RNA was used for the TCR library. HTBI primers from iRepertoire and Arm-PCR of CDR3 regions yielded the TCR beta libraries. TCRdb processed the multiplex PCR reads anew with MiXCR; each CDR3 protein has one entry. This table has about 240,000 distinct CDR3 sequences, around 20% appearing once. The specimen was peripheral blood mononuclear cells (PBMCs), collected at new diagnosis, from a patient treated with antithyroid drugs. These receptor sequences come from a female donor with Graves disease.

The chain combines TRBV28 with TRBJ2-3; TRBD2 matches 13 bases. Trimming cost V 4 bases and J 2 bases; bases outside gene matches: 3. The CDR3 loop spans 16 amino acids. Per the germline V gene, CDR1 is MDHEN and CDR2 is SYDVKM. The CDR3 DNA reads as TGTGCCAGCAGTTCAGGACTAGCGGGGGACACAGATACGCAGTATTTT. This gives the protein CASSSGLAGDTDTQYF.

This clonotype was observed many times. This chain connects TRBV12-3 or TRBV12-4 to TRBJ1-2; no clear D. CDR3 length: 14 residues. V lost 5 bases to trimming and J lost 4 bases, with 14 bases between them. Here the CDR3 reads CASSTTKFFYGYTF. Written as DNA, the CDR3 is TGTGCCAGCAGTACGACGAAGTTTTTCTATGGCTACACCTTC.

This clonotype was seen many times. The V and J genes are TRBV7-8 and TRBJ2-2; D is undetermined. V shed 1 base and J shed 4 bases, with 10 bases lying between them. The CDR3 is 15 amino acids. Germline V lookup: CDR1 SGHVS, CDR2 FQNEAQ. The CDR3: CASSLDAQATGELFF. Here the CDR3 DNA reads TGTGCCAGCAGCTTAGACGCTCAAGCCACCGGGGAGCTGTTTTTT.

This clonotype was observed at least ten times. The chain employs TRBV7-9 and TRBJ1-2; no reliable D call. The CDR3 consists of 13 residues. The ends were cut back, 5 bases at V and 3 bases at J, with 10 bases in the middle. Germline values: CDR1 SEHNR, CDR2 FQNEAQ (reference sequence). CDR3 in DNA: TGTGCCAGCAGCCGAGACTGGGACTATGGCTACACCTTC. Translated, it gives CASSRDWDYGYTF.

In the case of this clonotype: A far larger clone is a single base away, which makes a read error likely. The chain carries TRBV7-2 and TRBJ2-4; tentatively, D is TRBD1 (6 bases). This CDR3 region has 12 residues. The V gene's germline CDR1 is SGHTA and CDR2 FQGNSA. This chain's CDR3 is CASSLDRNIRYF. DNA for the CDR3: TGTGCCAGCAGCCTCGACAGGAACATTCGGTACTTC.

This chain uses TRBV9 with TRBJ2-3; D might be TRBD1 or TRBD2, each matching 5 bases. Germline CDR1 is SGDLS and CDR2 is YYNGEE. This CDR3 region has 14 residues. V gave up 4 bases and J gave up 4 bases, with 13 bases separating them. The CDR3 spells CASSTRVGADTQYF. CDR3 bases: TGTGCCAGCAGCACCAGAGTGGGGGCAGATACGCAGTATTTT. The full variable domain, completed using reference TRBV9 and TRBJ2-3, is DSGVTQTPKHLITATGQRVTLRCSPRSGDLSVYWYQQSLDQGLQFLIQYYNGEERAKGNILERFSAQQFPDLHSELNLSSLELGDSALYFCASSTRVGADTQYFGPGTRLTVL.

This clonotype was recorded at least ten times. V usage is TRBV6-2 or TRBV6-3 and J usage is TRBJ1-5; D gene uncertain. The CDR3 runs 12 residues. V shed 2 bases and J shed 11 bases, with 10 bases lying between them. The germline V gene encodes CDR1 MNHEY and CDR2 SVGEGT. CDR3 bases: TGTGCCAGCAGTTACCCCGCCGAAACCCAGCATTTT. It encodes CASSYPAETQHF.

This clonotype has at least ten counts. The chain is built from TRBV6-5 and TRBJ2-2, with D hard to call. Germline V gene data show CDR1 as MNHEY and CDR2 as SVGAGI. The CDR3 length is 14 residues. Between the trimmed V and J ends, which lost 2 bases and 3 bases, there was a span of 7 bases. CDR3 DNA: TGTGCCAGCAGTTACAAAGCAGACACCGGGGAGCTGTTTTTT. This gives the protein CASSYKADTGELFF.

For this clonotype: A far bigger clonotype differs at one base, so this is likely a read error. The chain uses TRBV7-3 and TRBJ2-5, with D possibly matching TRBD2 (5 bases). The V and J ends lost 5 bases and 5 bases respectively, with 18 bases between them. This CDR3 region has 15 residues. CDR1 and CDR2 from the germline V gene are SGHTA and FQGTGA. CDR3 sequence (DNA): TGTGCCAGCAGCCCGCGATGGGCGGAGGAGGAGACCCAGTACTTC. Amino acids: CASSPRWAEEETQYF.

This clonotype was observed at least ten times. The V and J genes are TRBV4-1 and TRBJ2-5; D possibly corresponds to TRBD2 (6 bases). The germline CDR1 and CDR2 sequences are MGHRA and YSYEKL. The CDR3 covers 14 residues. Between the trimmed V and J ends, which lost 5 bases and 5 bases, there was a span of 15 bases. Here the CDR3 reads CASSTGERGETQYF. The DNA for the CDR3 is TGCGCCAGCAGCACGGGGGAGCGTGGGGAGACCCAGTACTTC.

This clonotype showed up many times. The chain couples TRBV12-3 or TRBV12-4 to TRBJ2-6, with D hard to call. V was cut by 5 bases and J by 3 bases, with 8 bases left in between. There are 14 residues in the CDR3. CDR3 region: CASSPSLGANVLTF. The CDR3 DNA sequence: TGTGCCAGCAGTCCCTCCCTTGGGGCCAACGTCCTGACTTTC.

This clonotype was seen repeatedly, ten times or more. The chain employs TRBV20-1 and TRBJ2-5; 14 positions match TRBD2. V was clipped by 0 bases and J by 5 bases; unmatched bases: 11. The germline V gene has CDR1 DFQATT and CDR2 SNEGSKA (reference sequence). The CDR3 spans 18 residues. CDR3 sequence reads: CSAREIRGLAGARETQYF. The CDR3 DNA reads TGCAGTGCTAGAGAAATACGGGGACTAGCGGGAGCCAGGGAGACCCAGTACTTC.

This clonotype was found many times. The V call is TRBV11-2, the J call TRBJ2-3; TRBD2 aligns across 8 bases. Trimming removed 6 bases from V and 4 bases from J; junction bases left unmatched: 9. Germline V gene sequence: CDR1 SGHAT, CDR2 FQNNGV. The CDR3 spans 15 residues. DNA for the CDR3: TGTGCCAGCAGTGTAGATCGGGGGGGGGCAGATACGCAGTATTTT. It yields the protein CASSVDRGGADTQYF.

This clonotype was picked up many times. The chain couples TRBV19 to TRBJ1-2; the D gene is possibly TRBD1 (5 bases). V was clipped by 4 bases and J by 4 bases, with 13 bases between them. The germline V gene has CDR1 LNHDA and CDR2 SQIVND (reference sequence). The CDR3 has 14 residues. In DNA form, the CDR3 reads TGTGCCAGTAGTACAGGGAACGGCGGCTATGGCTACACCTTC. Protein sequence: CASSTGNGGYGYTF.

This clonotype was counted ten times or more. This chain links TRBV7-2 with TRBJ2-7; D remains ambiguous. This CDR3 comprises 14 residues. CDR1 is SGHTA and CDR2 is FQGNSA in the germline V gene. The V end lost 5 bases, the J end lost 2 bases, and 13 bases lay between the germline ends. The DNA of the CDR3 is TGTGCCAGCAGCCGCTCGAGCCCCACCTACGAGCAGTACTTC. This encodes CASSRSSPTYEQYF.

This clonotype has ten or more counts. V and J are TRBV2 and TRBJ2-5, with 12 nucleotides matching TRBD2. CDR3 length: 15 amino acids. The trim removed 5 bases at V and 1 base at J, leaving 2 bases unmatched. Germline CDR1 is SNHLY and CDR2 is FYNNEI. CDR3 region: CASSQTSGGQETQYF. CDR3 DNA sequence: TGTGCCAGCAGTCAGACTAGCGGGGGCCAAGAGACCCAGTACTTC.

This clonotype was picked up a small number of times. V usage is TRBV6-2 or TRBV6-3 and J usage is TRBJ1-3, with no clear D. The CDR3 consists of 17 residues. CDR1 and CDR2 (germline): MNHEY, SVGEGT. V dropped 2 bases and J dropped 2 bases, with 16 bases sitting between them. This CDR3 is CASSYPVIGPAGNTIYF. CDR3 nucleotide sequence: TGTGCCAGCAGTTACCCCGTCATAGGACCGGCTGGAAACACCATATATTTT.

This clonotype has ten or more counts. The V and J genes are TRBV30 and TRBJ2-3; no clear D. Trimming left V 0 bases short and J 1 base short, with 5 bases between. Germline CDR1 reads GTSNPN; CDR2 reads SVGIG (reference sequence). The CDR3 runs 13 residues. This CDR3 is CAWSVKGTDTQYF. CDR3 nucleotide sequence: TGTGCCTGGAGTGTTAAGGGCACAGATACGCAGTATTTT.

Regarding this clonotype: A read error is the likely source, as a far larger clone sits one nucleotide away. V gene TRBV18 combines with J gene TRBJ2-3, with D maybe TRBD1 (5 bases). The CDR3 runs to 14 residues. CDR1 and CDR2 (germline): KGHSH, LQKENI. CDR3 protein: CASSPPDSYNEQSF. The CDR3 bases are TGTGCCAGCTCACCACCTGACAGCTACAATGAGCAGTCCTTC. Complete variable domain (other parts from reference TRBV18 and TRBJ2-3): NAGVMQNPRHLVRRRGQEARLRCSPMKGHSHVYWYRQLPEEGLKFMVYLQKENIIDESGMPKERFSAEFPKEGPSILRIQQVVRGDSAAYFCASSPPDSYNEQSFGPGTRLTVL.

This clonotype was recorded many times. The rearrangement joins TRBV24-1 to TRBJ2-3; possibly TRBD2 for D (5 bases). Germline V CDR1 and CDR2: KGHDR, SFDVKD. Trimming took off 4 bases at V and 3 bases at J, with 13 bases between the two ends. This CDR3 region has 15 residues. The CDR3 DNA reads as TGTGCCACCAGTGACTCGTCAGCGGCGACAGATACGCAGTATTTT. As protein: CATSDSSAATDTQYF.

In its sample, this clonotype was seen many times. The chain carries TRBV24-1 and TRBJ2-1, with 10 nucleotides matching TRBD2. Germline CDR1 KGHDR, CDR2 SFDVKD. V trimming: 1 base; J trimming: 8 bases; junction bases outside the gene matches: 7. The CDR3 runs to 16 residues. CDR3 nucleotide sequence: TGTGCCACCAGTGATTTAAGGCTAGCGGGAGTCGATGAGCAGTTCTTC. Encoded protein: CATSDLRLAGVDEQFF.

This clonotype was picked up many times. The J gene is TRBJ1-1, the V gene TRBV6-2 or TRBV6-3; D is possibly TRBD1 (6 bases). V dropped 7 bases and J dropped 1 base, with 10 bases sitting between them. The CDR3 covers 13 residues. The V gene's germline CDR1 is MNHEY and CDR2 SVGEGT. This CDR3 reads CASNRQANTEAFF. CDR3 bases: TGTGCCAGCAACCGACAGGCGAACACTGAAGCTTTCTTT.

The chain combines TRBV18 with TRBJ1-1, with D tentatively TRBD1 (5 bases). V was shortened by 3 bases and J by 7 bases, with 9 bases between the two germline ends. Germline V gene sequence: CDR1 KGHSH, CDR2 LQKENI. This CDR3 has 12 residues. The DNA of the CDR3 is TGTGCCAGCTCACCTTCAGGGATTGAAGCTTTCTTT. The encoded protein is CASSPSGIEAFF.

This clonotype was seen ten or more times. The chain couples TRBV7-2 to TRBJ1-1, with D perhaps TRBD1 (6 bases). This CDR3 is 13 amino acids long. The V end lost 7 bases, the J end lost 5 bases, and 14 bases lay between the germline ends. Germline V gives CDR1 SGHTA, CDR2 FQGNSA. The CDR3 DNA reads TGTGCCAGCACCCGGACAGTTAGAACTGAAGCTTTCTTT. Translating gives CASTRTVRTEAFF.

The chain joins TRBV5-4 to TRBJ1-5; D remains ambiguous. CDR1 SGHNT and CDR2 YYREEE come from the germline V gene (reference sequence). Trimming removed 4 bases at V and 1 base at J, with 12 bases between. The length of the CDR3 is 15 residues. The CDR3 protein is CASSPGGQSNQPQHF. CDR3 DNA sequence: TGTGCCAGCAGCCCGGGAGGGCAGAGCAATCAGCCCCAGCATTTT.

The chain joins TRBV28 to TRBJ2-1, with TRBD1 matching 9 bases. This CDR3 region has 15 residues. The junction had 9 bases not matched to a gene; V was cut back by 5 bases and J by 7 bases. The germline gives CDR1 MDHEN, CDR2 SYDVKM. The CDR3 region has the DNA TGTGCCAGCAGTGGACCCGGGACAGGGTCGAATGAGCAGTTCTTC. Protein sequence: CASSGPGTGSNEQFF.

This clonotype appeared a few times. A read error likely explains this, since a far larger clone differs by one base. CDR3 in DNA: TGTGCCAGCTCCCTAGTCCCGGGAGGCAATGAGCAGTACTTC. Translating it yields CASSLVPGGNEQYF. V gene TRBV18 combines with J gene TRBJ2-4; 7 nucleotides align to TRBD2. CDR3 length: 14 amino acids. After removal of 6 bases from V and 13 bases from J, the junction contained 15 bases not matched to a gene. Germline V gene sequence: CDR1 KGHSH, CDR2 LQKENI.

Only a few counts were recorded for this clonotype. The junction does not match germline at one end; this may be a read error. J is TRBJ1-1 and V is TRBV12-3 or TRBV12-4; TRBD1 is a possible D gene (6 bases). This CDR3 has 16 amino acids. CDR3 loop: CASSLGNRDVDTEAFF. In DNA form, the CDR3 reads TGTGCCAGCAGTTTAGGGAACAGGGATGTCGACACTGAAGCCTTCTTT.

This clonotype showed up many times. The rearrangement links TRBV3-1 to TRBJ1-2; D might be TRBD1 (6 bases). The V end was cut by 2 bases, the J end by 7 bases, with 14 bases between. Germline V gene sequence: CDR1 LGHDT, CDR2 YNNKEL (reference sequence). The CDR3 consists of 14 residues. CDR3 residues: CASSQMDSSSGYTF. The CDR3 DNA is TGTGCCAGCAGCCAAATGGACAGTTCTAGTGGCTACACCTTC.